This is a list of T cell receptor beta chains from one sample in a study of early T cells in non-severe SARS-CoV-2 infection. TCRdb redid the calling of the 5' RACE reads with MiXCR, one entry per CDR3 protein. The table has roughly 51,000 distinct CDR3 sequences, less than 7.5% seen once. The sample here was whole blood, taken at baseline. Receptor source: an adult who was a healthcare worker with PCR-confirmed SARS-CoV-2 infection or an uninfected control (not recorded which). CDR3s leave out the opening cysteine and the closing phenylalanine or tryptophan. D genes are given only for firm matches. Where a row states a size, it is once, few, many or the class of an expanded clone; other rows omit it.

D gene: NA; clone size: few; CDR3 length: 12; V gene: TRBV12-5; CDR3 protein: ASGERGSSYEQY
D gene: NA; clone size: many; CDR3 length: 14; V gene: TRBV7-2; CDR3 protein: ASSLGGQALGNTIY
D gene: NA; clone size: many; CDR3 length: 14; V gene: TRBV20-1; CDR3 protein: SASTGVWTASYEQY
D gene: NA; clone size: few; CDR3 length: 13; V gene: TRBV7-3; CDR3 protein: ASRQSGSDYNEQF
D gene: NA; clone size: NA; CDR3 length: 10; V gene: TRBV28; CDR3 protein: ASKSPPYEQY
D gene: NA; clone size: NA; CDR3 length: 14; V gene: TRBV7-9; CDR3 protein: ASSFGGNYSTDTQY
D gene: TRBD2; clone size: many; CDR3 length: 14; V gene: TRBV12-3/TRBV12-4; CDR3 protein: ASSFQRGRLAYEQY
D gene: NA; clone size: NA; CDR3 length: 11; V gene: TRBV5-6; CDR3 protein: ASSSRSTDEQY
D gene: NA; clone size: many; CDR3 length: 14; V gene: TRBV5-1; CDR3 protein: ASSLVAGPPNYGYT
D gene: NA; clone size: NA; CDR3 length: 11; V gene: TRBV11-2; CDR3 protein: ASSSITYNEQF
D gene: TRBD1; clone size: few; CDR3 length: 13; V gene: TRBV7-3; CDR3 protein: ASRKRTGGTGELF
D gene: NA; clone size: few; CDR3 length: 13; V gene: TRBV6-5; CDR3 protein: ASSAGVLYGKNCF
D gene: NA; clone size: NA; CDR3 length: 14; V gene: TRBV27; CDR3 protein: ASSPRPPDCSYEQY
D gene: TRBD1; clone size: NA; CDR3 length: 12; V gene: TRBV28; CDR3 protein: ASSLSQGFTEAF
D gene: TRBD1; clone size: NA; CDR3 length: 12; V gene: TRBV4-1; CDR3 protein: ASSRQQGAHEQY
D gene: NA; clone size: many; CDR3 length: 11; V gene: TRBV10-3; CDR3 protein: AISEINGHEQF
D gene: NA; clone size: many; CDR3 length: 16; V gene: TRBV18; CDR3 protein: ASSRQDLASSYNSPLH
D gene: NA; clone size: NA; CDR3 length: 10; V gene: TRBV20-1; CDR3 protein: SALGPFGEQY
D gene: TRBD1; clone size: few; CDR3 length: 12; V gene: TRBV6-1; CDR3 protein: ASSTQGQGNEAF
D gene: NA; clone size: NA; CDR3 length: 13; V gene: TRBV7-2; CDR3 protein: ASSLALTQYNEQF
D gene: NA; clone size: many; CDR3 length: 14; V gene: TRBV28; CDR3 protein: ASSLLGTPVNQPQH
D gene: TRBD2; clone size: NA; CDR3 length: 13; V gene: TRBV11-2; CDR3 protein: ASSLGGTSGSEQF
D gene: TRBD1; clone size: NA; CDR3 length: 10; V gene: TRBV6-6; CDR3 protein: ASKDRGFGYT
D gene: NA; clone size: few; CDR3 length: 14; V gene: TRBV19; CDR3 protein: ASSMIGEGGNQPQH
D gene: TRBD1; clone size: many; CDR3 length: 13; V gene: TRBV5-6; CDR3 protein: ASSIFRTGEVRAF
D gene: NA; clone size: many; CDR3 length: 12; V gene: TRBV12-3/TRBV12-4; CDR3 protein: AIMRTVNTGELF